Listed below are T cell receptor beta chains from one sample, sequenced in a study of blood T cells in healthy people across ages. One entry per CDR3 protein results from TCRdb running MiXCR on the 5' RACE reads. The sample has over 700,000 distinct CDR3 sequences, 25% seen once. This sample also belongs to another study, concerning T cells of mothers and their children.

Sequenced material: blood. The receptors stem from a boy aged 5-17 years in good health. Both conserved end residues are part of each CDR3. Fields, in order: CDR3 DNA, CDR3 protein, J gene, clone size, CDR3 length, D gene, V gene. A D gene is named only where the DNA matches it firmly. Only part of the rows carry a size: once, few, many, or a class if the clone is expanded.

TGTGCCATACGGAGGACAGGGGTGGACTATGGCTACACCTTC	CAIRRTGVDYGYTF	TRBJ1-2	few	14	TRBD1	TRBV6-6
TGTGCCAGCACCGAGCGGGAGGGCCGCTTAAAATCGGGCACCGGGGAGCTGTTTTTT	CASTEREGRLKSGTGELFF	TRBJ2-2	few	19	TRBD2	TRBV12-3/TRBV12-4
TGTGCCAGCAGGATGGCGCAGGGCGGCCAGCCCCAGCATTTT	CASRMAQGGQPQHF	TRBJ1-5	few	14	NA	TRBV28
TGTGCCAGCAGCTTTAGAGGGCGAGGGGCCAACGTCCTGACTTTC	CASSFRGRGANVLTF	TRBJ2-6	few	15	NA	TRBV28
TGTGCCAGCAGCTTGAGGTACATCGGCGTTGAAGCTTTCTTT	CASSLRYIGVEAFF	TRBJ1-1	NA	14	NA	TRBV5-6
TGTGCCAGCAGCCAAGGGGGATGGGACACCGGGGAGCTGTTTTTT	CASSQGGWDTGELFF	TRBJ2-2	many	15	NA	TRBV14
TGTGCCAGCAGTGAAGCGGCTAGCGGGAGGGCGCATGAGCAGTTCTTC	CASSEAASGRAHEQFF	TRBJ2-1	few	16	TRBD2	TRBV2
TGCAGTGCTAGGATCCTCACCTACAATGAGCAGTTCTTC	CSARILTYNEQFF	TRBJ2-1	NA	13	NA	TRBV20-1
TGTGCCAGCTCCCCGGGGGGACCGCGTAACTATGGCTACACCTTC	CASSPGGPRNYGYTF	TRBJ1-2	few	15	NA	TRBV18
TGTGCCAGCAGGGGTAGGGGCGGACAAGAGGCCCAGTACTTC	CASRGRGGQEAQYF	TRBJ2-5	NA	14	NA	TRBV3-1
TGTGCCAGCAGTTTCTCGGGACGGCGCTACGAGCAGTACTTC	CASSFSGRRYEQYF	TRBJ2-7	NA	14	NA	TRBV28
TGTGCCAGCAGCTTATGGGAGGGGACTAGCGGGAATGAGCAGTTCTTC	CASSLWEGTSGNEQFF	TRBJ2-1	few	16	TRBD2	TRBV7-9
TGCAGCGCTGCGCCCGGCTCCGGGGAGACCCAGTACTTC	CSAAPGSGETQYF	TRBJ2-5	few	13	NA	TRBV29-1